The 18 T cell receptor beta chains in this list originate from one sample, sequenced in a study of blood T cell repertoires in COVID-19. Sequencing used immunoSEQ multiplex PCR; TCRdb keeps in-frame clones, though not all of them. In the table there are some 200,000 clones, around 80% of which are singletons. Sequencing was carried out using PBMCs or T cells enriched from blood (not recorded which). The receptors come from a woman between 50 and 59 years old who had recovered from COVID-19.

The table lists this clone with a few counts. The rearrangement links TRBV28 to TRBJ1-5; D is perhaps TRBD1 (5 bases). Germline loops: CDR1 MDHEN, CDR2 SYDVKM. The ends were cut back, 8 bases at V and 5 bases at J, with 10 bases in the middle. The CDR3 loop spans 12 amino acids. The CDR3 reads CASRGGDQPQHF. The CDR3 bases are TGTGCCAGCCGGGGGGGAGATCAGCCCCAGCATTTT.

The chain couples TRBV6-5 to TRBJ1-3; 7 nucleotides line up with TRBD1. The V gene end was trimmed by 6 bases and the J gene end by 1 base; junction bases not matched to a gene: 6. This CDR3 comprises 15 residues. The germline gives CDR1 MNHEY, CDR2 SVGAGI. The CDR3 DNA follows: TGTGCCAGCAGGGCCCAGGGGGTATCTGGAAACACCATATATTTT. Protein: CASRAQGVSGNTIYF.

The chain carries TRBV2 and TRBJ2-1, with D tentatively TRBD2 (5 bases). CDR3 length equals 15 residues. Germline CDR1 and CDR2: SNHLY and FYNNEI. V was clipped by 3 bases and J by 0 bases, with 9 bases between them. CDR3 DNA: TGTGCCAGCAGTGAGGAGCGGAGCTCCTACAATGAGCAGTTCTTC. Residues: CASSEERSSYNEQFF.

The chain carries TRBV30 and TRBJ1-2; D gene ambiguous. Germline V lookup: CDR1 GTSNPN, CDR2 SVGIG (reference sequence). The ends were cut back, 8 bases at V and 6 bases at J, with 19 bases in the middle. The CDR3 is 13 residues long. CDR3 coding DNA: TGTGCCGGGATTGATAGCCGGAGGGATGGCTACACCTTC. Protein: CAGIDSRRDGYTF.

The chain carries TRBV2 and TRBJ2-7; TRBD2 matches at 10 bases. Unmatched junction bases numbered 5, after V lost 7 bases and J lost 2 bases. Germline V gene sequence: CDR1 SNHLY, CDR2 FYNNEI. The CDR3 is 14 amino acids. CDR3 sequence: CASKTSGPAYEQYF. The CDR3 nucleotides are TGTGCCAGCAAGACTAGCGGGCCCGCCTACGAGCAGTACTTC.

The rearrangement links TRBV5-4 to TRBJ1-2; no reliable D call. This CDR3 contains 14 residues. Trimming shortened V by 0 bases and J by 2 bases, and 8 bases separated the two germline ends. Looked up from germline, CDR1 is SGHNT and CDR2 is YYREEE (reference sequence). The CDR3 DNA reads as TGTGCCAGCAGCTTGGGCGGAAAAAACTATGGCTACACCTTC. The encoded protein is CASSLGGKNYGYTF.

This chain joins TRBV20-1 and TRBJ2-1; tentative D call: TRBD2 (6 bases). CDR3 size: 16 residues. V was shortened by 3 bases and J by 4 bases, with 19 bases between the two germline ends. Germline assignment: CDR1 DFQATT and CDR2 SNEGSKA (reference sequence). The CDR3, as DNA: TGCAGTGCTAGTAGTCCTAGCGCCTTTCGGTACAATGAGCAGTTCTTC. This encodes CSASSPSAFRYNEQFF.

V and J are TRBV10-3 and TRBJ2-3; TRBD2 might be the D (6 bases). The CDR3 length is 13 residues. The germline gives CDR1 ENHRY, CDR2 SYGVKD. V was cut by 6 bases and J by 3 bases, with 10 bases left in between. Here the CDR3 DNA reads TGTGCCATCAGGGGGCGGGAAACAGATACGCAGTATTTT. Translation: CAIRGRETDTQYF.

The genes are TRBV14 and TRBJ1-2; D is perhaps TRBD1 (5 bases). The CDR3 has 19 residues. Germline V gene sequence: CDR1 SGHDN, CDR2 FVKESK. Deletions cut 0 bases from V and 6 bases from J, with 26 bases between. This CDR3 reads CASSQDLWNYGGVNNGYTF. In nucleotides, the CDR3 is TGTGCCAGCAGCCAAGATCTCTGGAATTACGGGGGGGTAAACAATGGCTACACCTTC.

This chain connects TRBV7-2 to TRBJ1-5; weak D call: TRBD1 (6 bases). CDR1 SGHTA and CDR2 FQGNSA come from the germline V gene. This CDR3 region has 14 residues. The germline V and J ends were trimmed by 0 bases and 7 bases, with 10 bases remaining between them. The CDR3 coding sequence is TGTGCCAGCAGCTTAGCAGGGGGTATGCAGCCCCAGCATTTT. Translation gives CASSLAGGMQPQHF.

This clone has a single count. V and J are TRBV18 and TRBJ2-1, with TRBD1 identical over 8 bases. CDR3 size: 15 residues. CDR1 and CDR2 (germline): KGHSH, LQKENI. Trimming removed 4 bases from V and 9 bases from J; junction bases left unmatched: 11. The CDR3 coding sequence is TGTGCCAGCTCACTCGGACAGGGCGGCGGAGGTGAGCAGTTCTTC. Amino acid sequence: CASSLGQGGGGEQFF.

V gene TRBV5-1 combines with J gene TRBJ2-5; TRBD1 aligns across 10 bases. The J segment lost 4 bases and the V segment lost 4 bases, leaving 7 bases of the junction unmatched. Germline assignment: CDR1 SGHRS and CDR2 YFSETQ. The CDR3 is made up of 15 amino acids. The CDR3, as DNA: TGCGCCAGCAGCAGGACAGGGGGGTTTGGAGAGACCCAGTACTTC. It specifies CASSRTGGFGETQYF. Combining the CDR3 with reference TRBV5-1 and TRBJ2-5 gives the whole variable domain KAGVTQTPRYLIKTRGQQVTLSCSPISGHRSVSWYQQTPGQGLQFLFEYFSETQRNKGNFPGRFSGRQFSNSRSEMNVSTLELGDSALYLCASSRTGGFGETQYFGPGTRLLVL.

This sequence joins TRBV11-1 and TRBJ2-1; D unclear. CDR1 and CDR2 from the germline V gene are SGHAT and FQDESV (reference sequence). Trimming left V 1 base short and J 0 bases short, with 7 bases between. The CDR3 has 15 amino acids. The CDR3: CASSLDVSSYNEQFF. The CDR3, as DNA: TGTGCCAGCAGCTTAGACGTCAGCTCCTACAATGAGCAGTTCTTC.

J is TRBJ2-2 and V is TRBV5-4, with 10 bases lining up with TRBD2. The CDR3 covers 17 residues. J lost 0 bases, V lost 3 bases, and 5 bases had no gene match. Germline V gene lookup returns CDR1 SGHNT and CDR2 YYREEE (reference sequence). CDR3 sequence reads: CASSSPTSGSNTGELFF. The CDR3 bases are TGTGCCAGCAGCTCACCGACTAGCGGGTCGAACACCGGGGAGCTGTTTTTT.

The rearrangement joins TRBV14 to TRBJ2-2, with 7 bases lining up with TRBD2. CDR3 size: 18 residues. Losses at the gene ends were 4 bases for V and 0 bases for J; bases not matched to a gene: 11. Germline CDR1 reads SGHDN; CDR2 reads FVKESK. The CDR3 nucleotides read TGTGCCAGCAGCCTTTATATAGGCCTAGCGGCGAACACCGGGGAGCTGTTTTTT. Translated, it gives CASSLYIGLAANTGELFF.

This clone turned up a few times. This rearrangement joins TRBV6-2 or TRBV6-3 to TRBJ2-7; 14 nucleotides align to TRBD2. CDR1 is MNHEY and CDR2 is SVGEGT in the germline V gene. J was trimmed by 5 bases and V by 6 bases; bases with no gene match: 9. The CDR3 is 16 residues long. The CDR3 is CASSPGTSGRSDEQYF. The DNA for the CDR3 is TGTGCCAGCAGCCCAGGGACTAGCGGGAGATCCGACGAGCAGTACTTC.

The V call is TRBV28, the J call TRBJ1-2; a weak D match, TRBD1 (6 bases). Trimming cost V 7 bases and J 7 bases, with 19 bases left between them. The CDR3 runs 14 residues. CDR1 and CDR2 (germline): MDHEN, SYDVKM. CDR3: CASTVAGDIRGYTF. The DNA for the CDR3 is TGTGCCAGCACCGTCGCAGGGGATATTCGTGGCTACACCTTC.

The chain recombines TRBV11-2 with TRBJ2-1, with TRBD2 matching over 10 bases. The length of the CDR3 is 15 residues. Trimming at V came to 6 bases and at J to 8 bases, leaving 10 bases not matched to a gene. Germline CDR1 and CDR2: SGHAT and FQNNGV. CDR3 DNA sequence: TGTGCCAGCAGTCCACCTAGCGGGAGAGGTGATGAGCAGTTCTTC. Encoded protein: CASSPPSGRGDEQFF.